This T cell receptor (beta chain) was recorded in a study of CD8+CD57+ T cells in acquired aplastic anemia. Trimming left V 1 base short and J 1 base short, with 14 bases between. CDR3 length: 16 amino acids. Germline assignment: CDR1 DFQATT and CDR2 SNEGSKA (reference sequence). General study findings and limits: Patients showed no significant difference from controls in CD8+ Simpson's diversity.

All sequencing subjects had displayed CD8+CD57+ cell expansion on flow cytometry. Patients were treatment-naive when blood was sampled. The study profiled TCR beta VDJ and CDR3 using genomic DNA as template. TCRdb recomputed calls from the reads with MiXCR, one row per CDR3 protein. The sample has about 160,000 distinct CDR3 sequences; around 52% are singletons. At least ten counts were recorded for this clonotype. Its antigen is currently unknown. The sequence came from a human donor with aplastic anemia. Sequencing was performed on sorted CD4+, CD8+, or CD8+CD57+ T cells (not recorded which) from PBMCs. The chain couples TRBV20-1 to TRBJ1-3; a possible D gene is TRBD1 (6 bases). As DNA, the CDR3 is TGCAGTGCTAGAGGCACAGGGTTGTTTTCTGGAAACACCATATATTTT. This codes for CSARGTGLFSGNTIYF.